This T cell receptor (beta chain) was documented in a study of blood T cell repertoires in COVID-19. As for the study in general: COVID-19 samples collected from the United States, Italy and Spain covered acute and convalescent phases.

Patients at the Seattle site were enrolled during active infection and followed longitudinally. The CDR3 loop spans 15 amino acids. J was trimmed by 1 base and V by 3 bases; bases with no gene match: 4. CDR1 MRHNA and CDR2 SNTAGT come from the germline V gene. Clones were sequenced by immunoSEQ multiplex PCR, and TCRdb holds only the in-frame ones, with some missing. This table has about 370,000 clones, more than 75% appearing once. The clonotype comes from a woman aged 30 to 39 with COVID-19, enrolled during active disease. Sequencing was done on a sample of peripheral blood. The genes are TRBV6-4 and TRBJ2-3, with TRBD2 matching 7 bases. In DNA, the CDR3 is TGTGCCAGCAGTGAGGGCGGGAGTGGCACAGATACGCAGTATTTT. It specifies CASSEGGSGTDTQYF.